This record concerns one T cell receptor (beta chain) sequence. Repertoires were generated with immunoSEQ multiplex PCR, while TCRdb's copy carries only in-frame clones and drops some. The sample includes approximately 140,000 clones, about 91% of them seen just once. V was pared by 1 base and J by 4 bases, with 8 bases between. The V gene's germline CDR1 is SGHAT and CDR2 FQNNGV. The CDR3 runs 13 residues. The data derive from a study of blood T cell repertoires in COVID-19. The V and J genes are TRBV11-2 and TRBJ2-7; D unresolved. The receptor's source is a woman aged 55 to 70 with acute or convalescent COVID-19. Source material: peripheral blood. The CDR3 DNA is TGTGCCAGCAGCTTAGTCTTTCCGTACGAGCAGTACTTC. This translates into CASSLVFPYEQYF.